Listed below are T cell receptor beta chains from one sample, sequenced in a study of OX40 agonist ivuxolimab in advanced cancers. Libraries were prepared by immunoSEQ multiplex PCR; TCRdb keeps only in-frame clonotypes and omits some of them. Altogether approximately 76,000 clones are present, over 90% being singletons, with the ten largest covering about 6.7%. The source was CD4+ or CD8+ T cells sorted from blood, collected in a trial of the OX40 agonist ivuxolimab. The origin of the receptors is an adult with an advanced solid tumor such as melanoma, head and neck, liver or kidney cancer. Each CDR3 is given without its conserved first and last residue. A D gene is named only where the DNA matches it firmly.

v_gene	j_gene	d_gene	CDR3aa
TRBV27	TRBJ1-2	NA	ASKRSGYDGYT
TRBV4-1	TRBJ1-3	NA	ASSQDNGSGNTIY
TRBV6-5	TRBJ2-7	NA	ASSYSGGIEAEQY
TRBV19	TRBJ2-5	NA	ASSPDAGTVVETQY
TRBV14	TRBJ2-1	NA	ASSQVEWVYNEQF
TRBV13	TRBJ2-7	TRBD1	ASSSLDRGGYEQY
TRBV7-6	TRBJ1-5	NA	ASSLEAGGEGNQPQH
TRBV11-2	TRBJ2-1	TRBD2	ASSLVASGIEQF
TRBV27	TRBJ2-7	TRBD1	ASSLGTGNYEQY
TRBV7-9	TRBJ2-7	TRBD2	ASSSPRSAGGYEQY
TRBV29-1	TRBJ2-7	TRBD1	SVEDPTGTGRDEQY
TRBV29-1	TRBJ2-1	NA	SVETGWGGSYNEQF
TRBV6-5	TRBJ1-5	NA	ASSYDPNQPQH
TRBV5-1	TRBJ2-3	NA	ASSPPGRRTDTQY
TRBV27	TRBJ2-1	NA	ASRPTPSDEQF
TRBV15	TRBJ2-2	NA	ATSREFRSGTGELF
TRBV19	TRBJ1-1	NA	ASSIGGSSTEAF
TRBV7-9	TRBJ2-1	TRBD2	ATRKLAGEQNEQF
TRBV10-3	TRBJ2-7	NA	AISEPHYEQY
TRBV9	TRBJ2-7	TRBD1	ASSLTGGPYEQY
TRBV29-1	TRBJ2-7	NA	SVASPYEQY
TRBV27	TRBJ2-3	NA	ASSLSRLSTQY
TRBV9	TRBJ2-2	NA	ASSVEPGTGELF
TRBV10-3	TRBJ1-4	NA	AISDFGDNEKLF
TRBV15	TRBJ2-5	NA	ATSRDKLEETQY
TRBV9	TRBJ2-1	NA	ASSVGGYEQF
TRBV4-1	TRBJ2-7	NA	ASSQSTQGGKEQY
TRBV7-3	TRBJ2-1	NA	ASSLIGGNNEQF
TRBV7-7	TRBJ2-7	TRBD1	AAKPSQQGAYEQY
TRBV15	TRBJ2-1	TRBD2	ATSGRTSGRGDEQF
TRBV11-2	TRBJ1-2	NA	ASSFQPGGNYGYT
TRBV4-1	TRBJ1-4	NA	ASSLEERRNEKLF
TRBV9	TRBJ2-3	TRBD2	ASSGSFGGGITDTQY
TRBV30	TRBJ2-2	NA	AWSSGTLNTGELF
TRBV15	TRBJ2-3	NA	AIRGRKSTDTQY
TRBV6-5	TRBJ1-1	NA	ASSALRGGAEAF
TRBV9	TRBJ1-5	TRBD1	ASSIRDRVGRQPQH
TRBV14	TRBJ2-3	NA	ASSQGPTGTTDTQY
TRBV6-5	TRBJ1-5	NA	ASGSHSNQPQH
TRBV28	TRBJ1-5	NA	ASSLVGVQPQH
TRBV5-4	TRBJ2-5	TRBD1	ASSLRGRSETQY
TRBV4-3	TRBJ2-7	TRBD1	ASSQARDSSYEQY
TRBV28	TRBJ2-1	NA	ASSLPSSGPAYNEQF
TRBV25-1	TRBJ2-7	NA	ASSPGAYEQY
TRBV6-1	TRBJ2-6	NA	ASSGIPGRISGANVLT
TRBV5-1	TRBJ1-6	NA	ASSSWSDNSPLH
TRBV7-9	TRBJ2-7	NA	ASSPRGSPEQY
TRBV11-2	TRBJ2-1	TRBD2	ASSFQLLAGAPPFNEQF
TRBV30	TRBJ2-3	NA	AWSVGDSSTDTQY
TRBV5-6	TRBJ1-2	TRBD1	ASSLRDSPYGYT
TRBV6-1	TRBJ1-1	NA	ASRTPEGSTEAF
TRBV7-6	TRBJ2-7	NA	ASSPGSYEQY
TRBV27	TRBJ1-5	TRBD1	ASRQGAQDYSNQPQH
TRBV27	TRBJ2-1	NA	ASSPFSRGGSDEQF
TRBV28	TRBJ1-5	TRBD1	ASSWDREGRDQPQH
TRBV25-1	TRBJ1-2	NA	ASSDDGYT
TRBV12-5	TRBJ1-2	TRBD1	ASGAADRNKDYGYT